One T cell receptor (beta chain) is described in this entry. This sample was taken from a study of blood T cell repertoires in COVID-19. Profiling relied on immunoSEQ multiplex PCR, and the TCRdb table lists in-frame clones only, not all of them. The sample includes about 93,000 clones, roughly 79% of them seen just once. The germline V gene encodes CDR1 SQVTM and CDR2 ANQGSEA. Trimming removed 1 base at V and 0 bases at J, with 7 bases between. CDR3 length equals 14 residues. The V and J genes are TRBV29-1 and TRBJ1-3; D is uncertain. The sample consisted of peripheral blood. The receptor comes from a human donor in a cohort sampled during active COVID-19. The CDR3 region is CSVEVQDSGNTIYF. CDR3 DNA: TGCAGCGTTGAAGTTCAGGACTCTGGAAACACCATATATTTT.